The T cell receptor (beta chain) under discussion was sequenced for a study of T-cell reconstitution after alpha-beta-depleted transplantation in children. Comment on this clonotype: Its matching antigen is unknown.

Study-level points and caveats: T-cell numbers and diversity one year post-transplant derived largely from freshly generated T cells. Surviving recipient cells, namely T cells and thymic progenitors, were the source of high day-60 TCRbeta diversity in some patients.

CDR1 and CDR2 (germline): SQVTM, ANQGSEA. Trimming at V came to 6 bases and at J to 5 bases, leaving 12 bases not matched to a gene. This CDR3 spans 14 amino acids. A library of TCRbeta sequences, prepared with unique molecular identifiers, was generated. TCRdb redid the calling of the PCR reads with MiXCR, one entry per CDR3 protein. The table lists 550,000 to 800,000 distinct CDR3 sequences, 10% to 15% of them singletons, with about 0.77% in the top ten. The TCR comes from a girl aged 2-10 years with congenital amegakaryocytic thrombocytopenia, due to receive a stem cell transplant. This chain uses TRBV29-1 with TRBJ2-7, with 8 bases lining up with TRBD2. Sequencing was performed on PBMCs, taken before TCRalphabeta/CD19-depleted stem cell transplant. The CDR3 region has the DNA TGCAGCGTCAGCGGGAGTGGACCTTTTAACGAGCAGTACTTC. Translation gives CSVSGSGPFNEQYF.